Listed here is a single T cell receptor (beta chain). Its antigen is still unknown. Generated by immunoSEQ multiplex PCR, the TCRdb table keeps only in-frame clones and is missing some. The sample carries 900,000 to 1,200,000 clones, 75% to 80% recorded once. The source of the sample is a study of shared clonotypes between healthy human individuals. About the study: With ages of 18 to 49, the donors were two women and a few men. Each donor contributed plates that comprised three CD4 naive, three CD4 memory, two CD8 naive and one CD8 memory. Study-level points and caveats: Relative to memory subsets, naive subsets generally showed larger estimated richness. Naive CD4 clonotypes overlapped across several donors at around 4.7%.

CDR3 length equals 11 residues. The germline V gene encodes CDR1 ENHRY and CDR2 SYGVKD. Trimming took off 11 bases at V and 8 bases at J, with 15 bases between the two ends. Sequencing input: memory CD4+ T cells from PBMCs. Indicated subset: CD45RA-negative fraction. The chain joins TRBV10-3 to TRBJ1-1, with a weak D call TRBD1 (6 bases). The receptor was derived from a man between 18 and 29 years old in good health. Some clones in this sample may be carry-over from other donors' samples. CDR3 sequence reads: CASSGQGEAFF. The CDR3 DNA sequence: TGTGCCTCCTCAGGCCAGGGGGAAGCTTTCTTT.